The entry that follows covers one T cell receptor beta chain sequence. The data stem from a study of OX40 agonist ivuxolimab in advanced cancers. Study overall: While on treatment, patients had intravenous ivuxolimab at 0.01 to 10 mg/kg every 2 weeks.

Sequenced by immunoSEQ multiplex PCR; TCRdb stores in-frame clones only, minus some. The sample records approximately 24,000 clones, roughly 84% being singletons. Specimen: CD4+ or CD8+ T cells sorted from blood, collected in a trial of the OX40 agonist ivuxolimab. This TCR was sampled from an adult with an advanced solid tumor such as melanoma, head and neck, liver or kidney cancer.

Here the CDR3 DNA reads TGTGCCAGCAGTGAAGGGGGGGGTAGGACAGATACGCAGTATTTT. This codes for CASSEGGGRTDTQYF. The chain uses TRBV6-1 and TRBJ2-3, with 7 bases matching TRBD2. The CDR3 runs to 15 residues. V shed 1 base, J shed 3 bases, and the junction held 4 bases outside the gene matches. CDR1 is MNHNS, CDR2 SASEGT, per germline.